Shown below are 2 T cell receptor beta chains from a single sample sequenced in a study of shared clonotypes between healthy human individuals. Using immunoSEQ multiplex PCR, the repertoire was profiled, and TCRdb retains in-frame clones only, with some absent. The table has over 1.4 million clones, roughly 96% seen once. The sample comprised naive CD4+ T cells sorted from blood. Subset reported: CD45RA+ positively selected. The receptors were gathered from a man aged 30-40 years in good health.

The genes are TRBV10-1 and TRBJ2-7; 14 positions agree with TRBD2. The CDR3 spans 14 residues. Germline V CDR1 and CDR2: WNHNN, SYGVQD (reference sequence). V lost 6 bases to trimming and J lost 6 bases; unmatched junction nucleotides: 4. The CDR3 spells CASRSGTSGGEQYF. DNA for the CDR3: TGCGCCAGCAGGAGCGGGACTAGCGGGGGCGAGCAGTACTTC.

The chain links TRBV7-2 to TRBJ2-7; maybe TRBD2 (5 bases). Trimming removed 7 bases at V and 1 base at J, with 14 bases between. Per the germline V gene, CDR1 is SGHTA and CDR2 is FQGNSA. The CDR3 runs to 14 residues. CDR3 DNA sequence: TGTGCCAGCAAAACCGGGGTCCTATCCTACGAGCAGTACTTC. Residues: CASKTGVLSYEQYF.